This T cell receptor (beta chain) derives from a study of OX40 agonist ivuxolimab in advanced cancers. About the investigation overall: Ivuxolimab was a fully human IgG2 agonistic monoclonal antibody targeting the costimulatory receptor OX40 (CD134). Intravenous ivuxolimab was administered to patients every 2 weeks at six dose levels: 0.01, 0.1, 0.3, 1.5, 3 and 10 mg/kg. Of the 52 patients in dose escalation, around 20 had hepatocellular carcinoma, some 15 had melanoma, 9 had renal cell carcinoma and 9 had head and neck cancer. In the dose-escalation cohort, 70% to 85% of patients were male, and the mean age was approximately 60 years with a range of about 20 to 80. Prior anti-PD-1, anti-PD-L1 or anti-CTLA-4 therapy was permitted, and checkpoint inhibitors had been received by about 44% of dose-escalation patients. Partial responses were achieved by three dose-escalation patients, of whom one had hepatocellular carcinoma and two had cutaneous melanoma. Peripheral TCRbeta sequencing aimed to test whether ivuxolimab altered TCR sequence diversity and caused clonal T-cell expansion. The paper reports the monotherapy dose-escalation portion (N of about 50 patients) of the phase I ivuxolimab trial. Broad study findings and their caveats: Antigen specificity was not determined for the clonally expanded peripheral T cells. At doses of 0.1 to 3.0 mg/kg, clonal expansion of both CD4+ and CD8+ blood T cells was observed from baseline to week 6. Low levels of normalized T-cell clonal expansion were also seen in some patients who did not respond. In partial responders in the 0.1-3.0 mg/kg groups, normalized peripheral clonal expansion was found to be among the lowest, especially among CD8+ T cells. After ivuxolimab, CD8+ T cells had more expanded clones than CD4+ T cells on average.

As to this clone: This receptor's antigen is unknown. The sample holds no much larger clone one base away, and base qualities are not on file.

The germline ends are 13 bases apart after V is trimmed by 5 bases and J by 4 bases. Reading the germline V gene gives CDR1 SGHTA and CDR2 FQGTGA. The CDR3 numbers 14 residues from cysteine through phenylalanine. Solely the CDR3 DNA is kept, with 42 bases framed from the first base. The trial excluded patients who had a history of autoimmune disease or were on systemic immunosuppression. Peripheral blood for TCR sequencing was drawn from every dose cohort at baseline, at cycle 4 day 1 and at cycle 7 day 1. The samples were drawn from a first-in-human, open-label, multicenter phase I dose-escalation trial of ivuxolimab. Adults with locally advanced or metastatic melanoma, renal cell, hepatocellular, or head and neck squamous cell carcinoma were enrolled in the trial. CD4+ and CD8+ T cells were sorted separately from peripheral blood before TCR sequencing. Genomic DNA was extracted from sorted cells for sequencing of the TCRbeta CDR3 region. The immunoSEQ Assay was used to sequence the TCRbeta CDR3 regions. TCRdb provides this immuneACCESS table in a form limited to in-frame rearrangements. Some clones are lacking; in checked studies, under half of them reflect an unresolved V gene, and why the rest are absent is not known. Recorded for this sample are some 100,000 clones; 86% of them occurred a single time. The ten largest clones add up to just under 2% of the sample.

Rearrangement joined TRBV7-3 to TRBJ2-3; the D segment may tentatively be TRBD1 or TRBD2, each giving 7 matched bases. This specimen was CD4+ or CD8+ T cells sorted from blood, taken in a trial of the OX40 agonist ivuxolimab. This clonotype was sampled from an adult with an advanced solid tumor such as melanoma, head and neck, liver or kidney cancer. In nucleotides, the sequence is TGTGCCAGCAGCCCAGGGGGAGGGGCAGATACGCAGTATTTT. The encoded protein is CASSPGGGADTQYF.